These T cell receptor beta chains were read from a single sample in a study of Ad26.COV2.S vaccination and SARS-CoV-2 variants. Profiled with immunoSEQ multiplex PCR; TCRdb holds only in-frame clones, not every one. The table shows roughly 380,000 clones, with roughly 90% occurring only once. The sequencing used peripheral blood, collected in a trial of Ad26.COV2.S vaccine versus placebo. Every receptor here comes from a person aged 18 to 65 who received the Ad26.COV2.S COVID-19 vaccine or a placebo. Each CDR3 is given with its conserved first and last residue. A D gene is named only where the DNA matches it firmly. Clone size is stated in some rows and not others, as once, few, many or a class when expanded.

J gene	D gene	clone size	V gene	CDR3 protein	CDR3 DNA
TRBJ2-7	.	few	TRBV7-2	CASSSFRGDEGGYEQYF	TGTGCCAGCAGCTCCTTTAGAGGGGATGAGGGGGGCTACGAGCAGTACTTC
TRBJ1-2	TRBD1	few	TRBV19	CASSRDSEIYGYTF	TGTGCCAGTAGCCGGGACAGCGAGATCTATGGCTACACCTTC
TRBJ2-3	.	.	TRBV7-2	CASSLSVGRTDTQYF	TGTGCCAGCAGCTTATCGGTGGGGCGCACAGATACGCAGTATTTT
TRBJ2-7	.	.	TRBV7-2	CASSLKGAVTYEQYF	TGTGCCAGCAGCTTAAAAGGCGCGGTAACCTACGAGCAGTACTTC
TRBJ2-5	TRBD1	once	TRBV9	CASSVGTGGHQETQYF	TGTGCCAGCAGCGTCGGGACAGGAGGACACCAAGAGACCCAGTACTTC
TRBJ2-3	TRBD1	few	TRBV7-2	CASSPRTGVGGTDTQYF	TGTGCCAGCAGCCCGCGGACAGGCGTGGGGGGCACAGATACGCAGTATTTT
TRBJ1-4	.	.	TRBV7-8	CASSLAGIAGEKLFF	TGTGCCAGCAGCTTAGCGGGAATCGCTGGAGAAAAACTGTTTTTT
TRBJ1-5	.	.	TRBV6-2/TRBV6-3	CASSYSRGQPQHF	TGTGCCAGCAGTTACAGCAGGGGACAGCCCCAGCATTTT
TRBJ1-2	.	.	TRBV6-2/TRBV6-3	CASSESTVRGYTF	TGTGCCAGCAGTGAGTCGACAGTCCGCGGCTACACCTTC
TRBJ1-1	.	.	TRBV12-2	CASRLAPPASNTEAFF	TGTGCAAGTCGCTTAGCGCCGCCAGCATCGAACACTGAAGCTTTCTTT
TRBJ1-1	.	.	TRBV4-3	CASSQFSDTEAFF	TGCGCCAGCAGCCAGTTCTCCGACACTGAAGCTTTCTTT
TRBJ1-6	.	.	TRBV3-1/TRBV3-2	CASSQVADYNSPLHF	TGTGCCAGCAGCCAAGTCGCGGATTATAATTCACCCCTCCACTTT
TRBJ1-5	.	.	TRBV29-1	CSVLLGYSNQPQHF	TGCAGCGTCCTGCTCGGATATAGCAATCAGCCCCAGCATTTT
TRBJ2-7	.	once	TRBV7-2	CASSSLSRDGQRYF	TGTGCCAGCAGCTCCCTTTCCCGGGACGGACAGCGGTACTTC
TRBJ2-1	TRBD1	.	TRBV12-5	CASGQTRQGQFF	TGTGCTAGTGGTCAGACAAGACAGGGGCAGTTCTTC
TRBJ2-3	TRBD2	.	TRBV5-6	CASTRTSGGGDTQYF	TGTGCCAGCACCCGGACTAGCGGGGGTGGGGATACGCAGTATTTT
TRBJ2-3	TRBD2	.	TRBV4-3	CASSQDPASGSTDTQYF	TGCGCCAGCAGCCAAGATCCCGCTAGCGGTAGCACAGATACGCAGTATTTT
TRBJ2-2	.	.	TRBV24-1	CATSDLRGGRTGELFF	TGTGCCACCAGTGATTTGAGGGGGGGAAGAACCGGGGAGCTGTTTTTT
TRBJ2-2	.	.	TRBV10-3	CATLRGTNTGELFF	TGTGCCACCCTCCGGGGTACGAACACCGGGGAGCTGTTTTTT
TRBJ2-7	TRBD1	.	TRBV25-1	CASSDPRTGQKFTYEQYF	TGTGCCAGCAGTGACCCCCGGACAGGGCAAAAATTCACCTACGAGCAGTACTTC
TRBJ1-6	.	.	TRBV7-3	CASSYDSFNSPLHF	TGTGCCAGCAGCTACGACAGTTTTAATTCACCCCTCCACTTT
TRBJ2-7	.	.	TRBV15	CATSSQWSSYEQYF	TGTGCCACCAGCAGTCAATGGAGCTCCTACGAGCAGTACTTC
TRBJ1-1	TRBD1	.	TRBV28	CASRRQGATTEAFF	TGTGCCAGCAGGAGACAGGGGGCGACGACTGAAGCTTTCTTT
TRBJ2-6	TRBD2	.	TRBV4-2	CASSQGTGGSSGANVLTF	TGTGCCAGCAGCCAAGGAACGGGGGGAAGCTCTGGGGCCAACGTCCTGACTTTC
TRBJ1-5	.	.	TRBV7-2	CASSRARGGNQPQHF	TGTGCCAGCAGCAGGGCTAGGGGCGGCAATCAGCCCCAGCATTTT
TRBJ2-1	.	.	TRBV7-3	CASSLSTPHNEQFF	TGTGCCAGCAGCTTGAGCACTCCCCACAATGAGCAGTTCTTC
TRBJ2-5	.	.	TRBV24-1	CATQRGGQTETQYF	TGTGCCACACAGAGGGGTGGACAGACAGAGACCCAGTACTTC
TRBJ2-3	.	.	TRBV7-6	CASSSQGRGRTDTQYF	TGTGCCAGCAGCTCCCAGGGTCGAGGGAGGACAGATACGCAGTATTTT
TRBJ2-3	.	.	TRBV9	CASSVEGGGSSTDTQYF	TGTGCCAGCAGCGTAGAGGGTGGGGGCTCTAGCACAGATACGCAGTATTTT
TRBJ2-7	TRBD1	.	TRBV2	CASSEETGDEQYF	TGTGCCAGCAGTGAGGAGACAGGGGACGAGCAGTACTTC
TRBJ2-7	.	.	TRBV5-6	CASSLGLEASYEQYF	TGTGCCAGCAGCTTGGGACTGGAGGCTTCCTACGAGCAGTACTTC
TRBJ1-5	TRBD1	.	TRBV28	CASSLFRTGGFQPQHF	TGTGCCAGCAGTTTATTCCGGACAGGGGGCTTTCAGCCCCAGCATTTT
TRBJ2-7	TRBD1	.	TRBV5-6	CASNPGTGFHEQYF	TGTGCCAGCAACCCCGGGACAGGGTTCCACGAGCAGTACTTC
TRBJ2-2	.	.	TRBV9	CATGTGGPGELFF	TGTGCCACTGGGACCGGGGGACCCGGGGAGCTGTTTTTT
TRBJ1-2	TRBD1	.	TRBV11-1	CASSRSTGNYGYTF	TGTGCCAGCAGTCGTTCGACAGGGAACTATGGCTACACCTTC
TRBJ2-7	TRBD2	.	TRBV6-5	CASNKGTSGVSEQYF	TGTGCCAGCAACAAGGGGACTAGCGGGGTATCCGAGCAGTACTTC
TRBJ2-1	.	once	TRBV28	CASISSYNEQFF	TGTGCCAGTATTAGCTCCTACAATGAGCAGTTCTTC
TRBJ2-3	TRBD2	few	TRBV4-3	CASSLLGRGVTDTQYF	TGCGCCAGCAGCCTCCTCGGGCGGGGGGTCACAGATACGCAGTATTTT
TRBJ2-5	TRBD2	once	TRBV5-1	CASTIAGSQETQYF	TGCGCCAGCACTATAGCGGGGTCCCAAGAGACCCAGTACTTC
TRBJ1-5	.	.	TRBV7-2	CASSLGAQYQPQHF	TGTGCCAGCAGCTTAGGCGCACAATATCAGCCCCAGCATTTT
TRBJ2-7	.	.	TRBV20-1	CSAMAGFEQYF	TGCAGTGCTATGGCTGGGTTCGAGCAGTACTTC
TRBJ1-1	TRBD1	.	TRBV7-8	CASSPGDRGVGRMNTEAFF	TGTGCCAGCAGCCCAGGGGACAGGGGGGTCGGGAGAATGAACACTGAAGCTTTCTTT
TRBJ2-1	TRBD1	.	TRBV6-5	CASSYGGTGYNEQFF	TGTGCCAGCAGTTACGGAGGGACAGGCTACAATGAGCAGTTCTTC
TRBJ2-5	.	once	TRBV2	CASKFGFGYQETQYF	TGTGCCAGCAAGTTCGGGTTTGGGTACCAAGAGACCCAGTACTTC
TRBJ1-6	.	.	TRBV3-1/TRBV3-2	CASSRGPQGHSPLHF	TGTGCCAGCAGCCGCGGTCCACAGGGCCATTCACCCCTCCACTTT
TRBJ2-5	.	.	TRBV7-2	CASSLVGLQETQYF	TGTGCCAGCAGCTTAGTAGGCCTACAAGAGACCCAGTACTTC
TRBJ1-2	TRBD1	.	TRBV11-2	CASSLDPGGYVGYTF	TGTGCCAGCAGCTTAGATCCAGGGGGCTATGTTGGCTACACCTTC
TRBJ1-1	TRBD1	.	TRBV4-1	CASRTGFNTEAFF	TGCGCCAGCAGGACAGGGTTTAACACTGAAGCTTTCTTT